The 17 T cell receptor beta chains in this list originate from one sample, sequenced in a study of Ad26.COV2.S vaccination and SARS-CoV-2 variants. Here immunoSEQ multiplex PCR was the method, and the copy in TCRdb shows in-frame clones only, minus some. Here the sample spans roughly 380,000 clones, under 95% being singletons. The input for sequencing was peripheral blood, taken after recovery from COVID-19. Receptors originate from a human donor who had recovered from COVID-19.

The rearrangement joins TRBV6-5 to TRBJ1-4; D not resolved. CDR3 length: 15 residues. Deletions cut 0 bases from V and 8 bases from J, with 13 bases between. CDR1 and CDR2 from the germline V gene are MNHEY and SVGAGI. The DNA for the CDR3 is TGTGCCAGCAGTTACTCGGAGACAACTAGGGAAAAACTGTTTTTT. Amino acids: CASSYSETTREKLFF.

CDR3 region: CASSYGQHYGYTF. Written as DNA, the CDR3 is TGTGCCAGCAGTTACGGACAGCACTATGGCTACACCTTC. The chain recombines TRBV27 with TRBJ1-2; weak D call: TRBD1 (6 bases). Germline CDR1 reads MNHEY; CDR2 reads SMNVEV (reference sequence). V was trimmed by 4 bases and J by 3 bases, leaving 9 bases between them. CDR3 length equals 13 residues.

The J gene is TRBJ2-1, the V gene TRBV11-2; TRBD2 aligns across 10 bases. There are 15 residues in the CDR3. Germline-derived CDR1 and CDR2 are SGHAT and FQNNGV. Trimming removed 5 bases from V and 5 bases from J; junction bases left unmatched: 6. CDR3 coding DNA: TGTGCCAGCAGCATTGAGCGGGGGGGTCACAATGAGCAGTTCTTC. Translated, it gives CASSIERGGHNEQFF.

The rearrangement joins TRBV12-3 or TRBV12-4 to TRBJ2-2; D might be TRBD2 (5 bases). The CDR3 loop spans 13 amino acids. V was pared by 2 bases and J by 12 bases, with 13 bases between. The CDR3 protein is CASSLTRPVKLFF. CDR3 DNA: TGTGCCAGCAGTTTAACTAGGCCGGTAAAGCTGTTTTTT.

The DNA for the CDR3 is TGTGCCAGTAGTACGACAGGGGGAGCAGATACGCAGTATTTT. This translates into CASSTTGGADTQYF. The chain employs TRBV19 and TRBJ2-3, with TRBD1 identical over 9 bases. V shed 4 bases, J shed 4 bases, and the junction held 3 bases outside the gene matches. Germline V lookup: CDR1 LNHDA, CDR2 SQIVND (reference sequence). This CDR3 is built from 14 residues.

This clone was recorded a few times. The genes are TRBV6-1 and TRBJ1-1; D is unclear. Germline-derived CDR1 and CDR2 are MNHNS and SASEGT. V was cut by 3 bases and J by 1 base, with 6 bases left in between. CDR3 length equals 13 residues. As DNA, the CDR3 is TGTGCCAGCAGTGAGAATACGAACACTGAAGCTTTCTTT. Its protein is CASSENTNTEAFF.

V gene TRBV27 combines with J gene TRBJ1-1; no firm D call. Trimming left V 5 bases short and J 1 base short, with 8 bases between. CDR1 and CDR2 from the germline V gene are MNHEY and SMNVEV (reference sequence). The CDR3 loop spans 13 amino acids. The CDR3 bases are TGTGCCAGCAGTCCTTACAGGAACACTGAAGCTTTCTTT. This gives the protein CASSPYRNTEAFF.

The V call is TRBV29-1, the J call TRBJ1-2; 7 nucleotides align to TRBD1. This CDR3 is 11 amino acids long. V shed 6 bases and J 14 bases; nucleotides not matched to a gene: 12. Germline V gene data show CDR1 as SQVTM and CDR2 as ANQGSEA. The CDR3 DNA reads as TGCAGCGTGGCGGACTCGACAGGGAAGACCTTC. Protein: CSVADSTGKTF. Combining the CDR3 with reference TRBV29-1 and TRBJ1-2 gives the whole variable domain SAVISQKPSRDICQRGTSLTIQCQVDSQVTMMFWYRQQPGQSLTLIATANQGSEATYESGFVIDKFPISRPNLTFSTLTVSNMSPEDSSIYLCSVADSTGKTFGSGTRLTVV.

The genes are TRBV7-9 and TRBJ2-1; no reliable D call. This CDR3 comprises 14 residues. The V gene lost 8 bases and the J gene lost 5 bases, with 16 bases spanning the gap. Germline V gives CDR1 SEHNR, CDR2 FQNEAQ (reference sequence). DNA for the CDR3: TGTGCCAGCCTGCCGAAGATAGTAAACAATGAGCAGTTCTTC. The encoded protein is CASLPKIVNNEQFF.

The chain links TRBV6-5 to TRBJ2-1; 15 bases match TRBD2. Germline V gives CDR1 MNHEY, CDR2 SVGAGI. CDR3 length: 15 amino acids. The ends lost 4 bases at V and 12 bases at J; junction bases unmatched: 7. The CDR3 nucleotides read TGTGCCAGCAGTTCCGTCCCGGGACTAGCGGGGGGGCAGTTCTTC. This encodes CASSSVPGLAGGQFF.

The chain links TRBV5-1 to TRBJ2-7; possibly TRBD1 for D (7 bases). The germline CDR1 and CDR2 sequences are SGHRS and YFSETQ. V lost 4 bases, J lost 4 bases, and 12 bases lay in between. The CDR3 has 13 amino acids. CDR3 nucleotides: TGCGCCAGCAGCCCGGAGGGGGCGTACGAGCAGTACTTC. This gives the protein CASSPEGAYEQYF.

V and J are TRBV20-1 and TRBJ2-5, with D possibly called TRBD1 or TRBD2 (5 bases each). Looked up from germline, CDR1 is DFQATT and CDR2 is SNEGSKA (reference sequence). Trimming cost V 3 bases and J 1 base, with 15 bases left between them. The CDR3 consists of 15 residues. CDR3 in amino acids: CSASLDGAFQETQYF. The CDR3 nucleotides are TGCAGTGCTAGTCTCGACGGGGCCTTCCAAGAGACCCAGTACTTC.

This clone was picked up one time. V gene TRBV30 combines with J gene TRBJ1-5, with D possibly matching TRBD1 (5 bases). CDR3 size: 18 residues. V was trimmed by 8 bases and J by 0 bases, leaving 26 bases between them. Looked up from germline, CDR1 is GTSNPN and CDR2 is SVGIG (reference sequence). The CDR3 is CAPTDHTGDSYSNQPQHF. CDR3 DNA sequence: TGTGCCCCCACGGATCATACGGGGGATTCGTATAGCAATCAGCCCCAGCATTTT.

This clone was recorded a few times. Other DNA sequences in the sample encode the same CDR3. The CDR3 DNA reads as TGCGCCAGCAGCTTAGCGGGGGGCGGATACAATGAGCAGTTCTTC. Amino acids: CASSLAGGGYNEQFF. The rearrangement joins TRBV5-1 to TRBJ2-1; 9 bases are a match to TRBD2. Trimming at V came to 2 bases and at J to 4 bases, leaving 4 bases not matched to a gene. Germline V gene sequence: CDR1 SGHRS, CDR2 YFSETQ. This CDR3 is built from 15 residues.

The chain is built from TRBV5-1 and TRBJ1-1; 8 nucleotides align to TRBD1. Per germline, CDR1 SGHRS and CDR2 YFSETQ. This CDR3 region has 15 residues. The trim removed 2 bases at V and 2 bases at J, leaving 5 bases unmatched. CDR3 coding DNA: TGCGCCAGCAGCTTCAGCAGGGGGCACAACACTGAAGCTTTCTTT. Translating it yields CASSFSRGHNTEAFF.

The gene calls are TRBV6-5 and TRBJ2-7, with D perhaps matching TRBD2 (6 bases). Trimming took 8 bases from V and 7 from J, leaving 21 bases between them. Germline V gene lookup returns CDR1 MNHEY and CDR2 SVGAGI. CDR3 size: 14 residues. The CDR3 bases are TGTGCCAGCGCGTATAACAGCGGGTCGGGGGAGCAGTACTTC. This codes for CASAYNSGSGEQYF.

This clone came up a few times. The same CDR3 can be traced to other DNA sequences in this sample. J is TRBJ2-2 and V is TRBV4-3; D unresolved. CDR3 length: 13 amino acids. Germline values: CDR1 LGHNA, CDR2 YSLEER. V dropped 1 base and J dropped 4 bases, with 4 bases sitting between them. CDR3 loop: CASSQGVTGELFF. The CDR3 region has the DNA TGCGCCAGCAGCCAAGGTGTCACCGGGGAGCTGTTTTTT.